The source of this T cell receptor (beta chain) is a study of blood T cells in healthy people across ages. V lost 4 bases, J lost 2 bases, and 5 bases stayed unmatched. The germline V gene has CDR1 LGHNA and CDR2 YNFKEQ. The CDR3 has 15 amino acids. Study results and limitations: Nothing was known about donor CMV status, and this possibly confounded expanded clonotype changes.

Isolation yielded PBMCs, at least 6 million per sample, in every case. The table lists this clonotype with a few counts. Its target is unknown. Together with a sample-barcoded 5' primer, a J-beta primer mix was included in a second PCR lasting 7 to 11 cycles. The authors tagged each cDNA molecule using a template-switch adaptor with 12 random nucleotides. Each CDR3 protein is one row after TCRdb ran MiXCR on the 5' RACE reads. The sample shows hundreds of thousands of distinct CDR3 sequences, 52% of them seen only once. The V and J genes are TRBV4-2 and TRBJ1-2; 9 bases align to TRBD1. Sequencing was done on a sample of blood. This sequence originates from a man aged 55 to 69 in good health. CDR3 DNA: TGTGCCAGCAGCCGAGAACAGGGGGCGAACTATGGCTACACCTTC. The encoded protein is CASSREQGANYGYTF.